This T cell receptor beta chain appears in the sequencing data of a study of T cells after yellow fever vaccination. Overall study: Those fractions that held only low numbers of cells were prepared using the SMART-Seq v4 Ultra Low Input RNA kit.

Of note for this clonotype: Antigen specificity is unknown.

TCRdb reprocessed the 5' RACE reads with MiXCR, giving one entry per CDR3 protein. Counted here are hundreds of thousands of distinct CDR3 sequences, roughly 4.3% occurring once; the ten biggest clones make up about 22%. The V and J ends lost 3 bases and 1 base, in that order; junction bases with no gene match: 17. The germline CDR1 and CDR2 sequences are DFQATT and SNEGSKA (reference sequence). The CDR3 is 19 amino acids. Study-level results: Reappearing after the booster were most of the clones from primary vaccination (about 96% CD4, 75% to 90% CD8).

Specimen: PBMCs, collected 5 days after the yellow fever booster vaccination. The source of this sequence is a man between 18 and 35 years old who received the YFV17D yellow fever vaccine. The chain combines TRBV20-1 with TRBJ2-3; 9 bases agree with TRBD1. The CDR3 loop reads CSARILKVGTGWGTDTQYF. DNA of the CDR3: TGCAGTGCTAGGATTCTCAAAGTAGGGACAGGGTGGGGCACAGATACGCAGTATTTT.